The clone carrying this T cell receptor beta chain was picked up a small number of times. What it recognizes is unknown. The record originates from a study of T-cell reconstitution after alpha-beta-depleted transplantation in children. Study results and caveats: It was newly produced T cells that mostly accounted for T-cell counts and diversity one year after transplant.

Unique molecular identifiers were incorporated during preparation of the TCRbeta library. TCRdb itself ran the PCR reads through MiXCR, one entry per CDR3 protein. The sample lists about 980,000 distinct CDR3 sequences, about 30% occurring once. The source of this sequence is a boy younger than two who had a stem cell transplant for SCID, so the T cells may come from the graft donor. This specimen was PBMCs, mostly from graft donor cells, taken 360 days after TCRalphabeta/CD19-depleted stem cell transplant.

CDR3: CASSWEGQREQYF. Here the CDR3 DNA reads TGCGCCAGCAGCTGGGAGGGACAGCGAGAGCAGTACTTC. V and J are TRBV5-1 and TRBJ2-7; D possibly uses TRBD1 or TRBD2 (7 bases each). The CDR3 consists of 13 residues. Germline loops: CDR1 SGHRS, CDR2 YFSETQ. V was cut by 3 bases and J by 7 bases, with 14 bases left in between.